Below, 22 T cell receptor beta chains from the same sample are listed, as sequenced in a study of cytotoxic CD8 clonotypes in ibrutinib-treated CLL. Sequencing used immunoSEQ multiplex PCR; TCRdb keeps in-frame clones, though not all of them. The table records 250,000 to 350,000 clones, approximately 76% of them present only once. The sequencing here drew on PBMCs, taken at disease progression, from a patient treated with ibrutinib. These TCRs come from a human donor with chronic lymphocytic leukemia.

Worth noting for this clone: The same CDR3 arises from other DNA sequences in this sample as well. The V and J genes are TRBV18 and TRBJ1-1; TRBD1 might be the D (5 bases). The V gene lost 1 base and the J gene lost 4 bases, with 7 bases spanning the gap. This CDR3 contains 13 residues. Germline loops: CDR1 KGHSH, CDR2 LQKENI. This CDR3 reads CASSPRGGTEAFF. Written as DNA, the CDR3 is TGTGCCAGCTCACCACGGGGGGGCACTGAAGCTTTCTTT.

In DNA form, the CDR3 reads TGTGCCAGCAGGAACTATGGCTACACCTTC. Translating gives CASRNYGYTF. The gene calls are TRBV6-1 and TRBJ1-2, with D hard to call. The CDR3 has 10 amino acids. The V and J ends lost 6 bases and 2 bases respectively, with 1 base between them. Germline loops: CDR1 MNHNS, CDR2 SASEGT.

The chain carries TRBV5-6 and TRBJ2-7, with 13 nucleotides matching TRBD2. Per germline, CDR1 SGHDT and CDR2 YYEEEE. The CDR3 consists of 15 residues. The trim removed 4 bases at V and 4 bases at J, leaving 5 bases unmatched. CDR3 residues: CASSQGLAGVYEQYF. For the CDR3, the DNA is TGTGCCAGCAGCCAAGGACTAGCGGGAGTGTACGAGCAGTACTTC. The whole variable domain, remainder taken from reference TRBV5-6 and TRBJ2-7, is DAGVTQSPTHLIKTRGQQVTLRCSPKSGHDTVSWYQQALGQGPQFIFQYYEEEERQRGNFPDRFSGHQFPNYSSELNVNALLLGDSALYLCASSQGLAGVYEQYFGPGTRLTVT.

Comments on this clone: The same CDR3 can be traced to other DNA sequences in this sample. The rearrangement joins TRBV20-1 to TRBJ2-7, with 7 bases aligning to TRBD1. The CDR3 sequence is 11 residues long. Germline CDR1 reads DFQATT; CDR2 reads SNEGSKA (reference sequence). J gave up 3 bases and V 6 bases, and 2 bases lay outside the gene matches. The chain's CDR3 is CSAWDSYEQYF. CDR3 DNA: TGCAGTGCCTGGGACAGCTACGAGCAGTACTTC.

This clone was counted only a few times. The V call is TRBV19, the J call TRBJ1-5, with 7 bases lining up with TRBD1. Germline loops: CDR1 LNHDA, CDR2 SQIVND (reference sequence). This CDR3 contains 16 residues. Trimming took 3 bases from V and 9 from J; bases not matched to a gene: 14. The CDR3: CASSIPSGQANWPQHF. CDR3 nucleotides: TGTGCCAGTAGTATTCCCTCCGGACAGGCTAATTGGCCCCAGCATTTT.

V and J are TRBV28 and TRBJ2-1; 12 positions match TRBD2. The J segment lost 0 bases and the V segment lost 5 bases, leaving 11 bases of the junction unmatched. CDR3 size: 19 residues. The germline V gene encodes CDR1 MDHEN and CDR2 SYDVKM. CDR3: CASSRPVGTSGHSYNEQFF. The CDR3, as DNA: TGTGCCAGCAGTCGGCCCGTCGGGACTAGCGGGCACTCCTACAATGAGCAGTTCTTC. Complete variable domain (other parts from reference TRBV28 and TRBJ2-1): DVKVTQSSRYLVKRTGEKVFLECVQDMDHENMFWYRQDPGLGLRLIYFSYDVKMKEKGDIPEGYSVSREKKERFSLILESASTNQTSMYLCASSRPVGTSGHSYNEQFFGPGTRLTVL.

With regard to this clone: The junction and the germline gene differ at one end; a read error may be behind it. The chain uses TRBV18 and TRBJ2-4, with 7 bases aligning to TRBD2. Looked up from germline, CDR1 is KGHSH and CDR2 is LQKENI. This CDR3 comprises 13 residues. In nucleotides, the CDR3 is TGTGCCAGCTCACCACCTCGCGGGGGACCCCTCGACTTC. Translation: CASSPPRGGPLDF.

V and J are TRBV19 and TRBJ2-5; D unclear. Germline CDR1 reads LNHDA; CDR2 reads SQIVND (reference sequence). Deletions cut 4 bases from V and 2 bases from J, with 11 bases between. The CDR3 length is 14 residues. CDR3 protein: CASSSFQTQETQYF. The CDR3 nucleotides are TGTGCCAGTAGTAGTTTTCAGACGCAAGAGACCCAGTACTTC. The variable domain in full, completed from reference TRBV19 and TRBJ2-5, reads DGGITQSPKYLFRKEGQNVTLSCEQNLNHDAMYWYRQDPGQGLRLIYYSQIVNDFQKGDIAEGYSVSREKKESFPLTVTSAQKNPTAFYLCASSSFQTQETQYFGPGTRLLVL.

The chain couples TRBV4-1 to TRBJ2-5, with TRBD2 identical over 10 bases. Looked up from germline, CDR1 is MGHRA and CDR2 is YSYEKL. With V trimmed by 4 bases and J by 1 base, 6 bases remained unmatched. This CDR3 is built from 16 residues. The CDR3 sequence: CASSPGRTSGQETQYF. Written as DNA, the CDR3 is TGCGCCAGCAGCCCGGGGCGGACTAGCGGCCAAGAGACCCAGTACTTC.

The DNA of the CDR3 is TGTGCCAGCGCCCCGAGGGGGGAGGTGGATGAGCAGTTCTTC. This codes for CASAPRGEVDEQFF. The rearrangement links TRBV6-5 to TRBJ2-1; tentatively, D is TRBD1 or TRBD2 (6 bases each). Germline values: CDR1 MNHEY, CDR2 SVGAGI. This CDR3 region has 14 residues. V was clipped by 8 bases and J by 8 bases, with 19 bases between them.

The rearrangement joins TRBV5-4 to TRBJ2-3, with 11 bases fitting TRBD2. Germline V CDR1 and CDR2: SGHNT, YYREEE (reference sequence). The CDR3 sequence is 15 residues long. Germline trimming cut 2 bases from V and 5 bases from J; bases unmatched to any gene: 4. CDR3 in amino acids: CASSLLAGEIDTQYF. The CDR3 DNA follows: TGTGCCAGCAGCTTACTAGCGGGAGAGATAGATACGCAGTATTTT.

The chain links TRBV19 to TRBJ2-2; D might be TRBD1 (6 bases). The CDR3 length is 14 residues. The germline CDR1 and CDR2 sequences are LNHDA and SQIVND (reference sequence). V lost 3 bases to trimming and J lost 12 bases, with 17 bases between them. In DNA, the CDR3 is TGTGCCAGTAGTATTACAGGGCCCAGCCCCCAGCTGTTTTTT. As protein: CASSITGPSPQLFF. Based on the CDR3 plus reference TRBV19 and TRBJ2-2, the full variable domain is DGGITQSPKYLFRKEGQNVTLSCEQNLNHDAMYWYRQDPGQGLRLIYYSQIVNDFQKGDIAEGYSVSREKKESFPLTVTSAQKNPTAFYLCASSITGPSPQLFFGEGSRLTVL.

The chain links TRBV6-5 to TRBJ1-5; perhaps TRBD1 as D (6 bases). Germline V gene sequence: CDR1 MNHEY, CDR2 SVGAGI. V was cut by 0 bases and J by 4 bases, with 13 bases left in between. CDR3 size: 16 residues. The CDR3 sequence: CASSYSAGEGNQPQHF. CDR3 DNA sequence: TGTGCCAGCAGTTACTCAGCAGGGGAGGGGAATCAGCCCCAGCATTTT.

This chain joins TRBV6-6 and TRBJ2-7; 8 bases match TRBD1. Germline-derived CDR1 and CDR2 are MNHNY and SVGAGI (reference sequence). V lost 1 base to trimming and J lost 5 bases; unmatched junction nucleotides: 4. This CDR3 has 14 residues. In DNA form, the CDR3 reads TGTGCCAGCAGTTACTGGACAGGGTCCCACGAGCAGTACTTC. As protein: CASSYWTGSHEQYF.

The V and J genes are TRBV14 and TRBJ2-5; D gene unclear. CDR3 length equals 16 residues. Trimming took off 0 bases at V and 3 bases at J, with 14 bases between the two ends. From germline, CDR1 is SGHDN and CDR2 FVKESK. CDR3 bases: TGTGCCAGCAGCCAAGATCCGGGCCAGACAAAAGAGACCCAGTACTTC. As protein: CASSQDPGQTKETQYF.

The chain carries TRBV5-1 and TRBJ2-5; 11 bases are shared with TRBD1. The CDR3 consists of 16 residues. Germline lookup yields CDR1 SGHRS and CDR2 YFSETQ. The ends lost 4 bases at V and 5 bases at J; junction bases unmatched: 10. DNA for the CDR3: TGCGCCAGCAGCCCAGACCGGGACAGGGGGAGCGAGACCCAGTACTTC. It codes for CASSPDRDRGSETQYF.

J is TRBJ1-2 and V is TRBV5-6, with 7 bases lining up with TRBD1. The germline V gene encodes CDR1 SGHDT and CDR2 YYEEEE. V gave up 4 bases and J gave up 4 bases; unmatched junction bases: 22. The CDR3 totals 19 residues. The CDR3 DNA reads TGTGCCAGCAGCCCTATACGACAGGGAGCTATCTACCCCTTCTATGGCTACACCTTC. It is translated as CASSPIRQGAIYPFYGYTF.

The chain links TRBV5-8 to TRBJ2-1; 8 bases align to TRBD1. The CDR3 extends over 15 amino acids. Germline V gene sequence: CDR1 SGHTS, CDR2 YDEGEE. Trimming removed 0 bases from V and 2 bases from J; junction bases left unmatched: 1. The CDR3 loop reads CASSLEQGAYNEQFF. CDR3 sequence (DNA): TGTGCCAGCAGCTTGGAACAGGGGGCCTACAATGAGCAGTTCTTC.

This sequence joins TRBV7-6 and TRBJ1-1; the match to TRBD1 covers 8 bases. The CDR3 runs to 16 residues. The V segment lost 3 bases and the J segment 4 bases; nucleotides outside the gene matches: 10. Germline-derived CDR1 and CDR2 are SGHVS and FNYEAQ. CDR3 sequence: CASSFMATGAGTEAFF. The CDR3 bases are TGTGCCAGCAGCTTCATGGCGACAGGGGCGGGCACTGAAGCTTTCTTT.

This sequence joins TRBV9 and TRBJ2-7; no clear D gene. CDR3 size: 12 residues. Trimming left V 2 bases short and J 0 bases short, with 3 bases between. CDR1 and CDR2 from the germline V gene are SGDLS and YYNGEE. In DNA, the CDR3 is TGTGCCAGCAGCGTTAACTCCTACGAGCAGTACTTC. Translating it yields CASSVNSYEQYF.

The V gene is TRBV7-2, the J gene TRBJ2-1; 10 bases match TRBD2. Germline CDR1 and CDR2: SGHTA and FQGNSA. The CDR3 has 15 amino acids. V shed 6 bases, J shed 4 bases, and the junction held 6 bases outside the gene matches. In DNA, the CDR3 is TGTGCCAGCAGTCTACTAGCGGGGAGATACAATGAGCAGTTCTTC. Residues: CASSLLAGRYNEQFF. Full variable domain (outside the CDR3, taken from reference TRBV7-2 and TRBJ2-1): GAGVSQSPSNKVTEKGKDVELRCDPISGHTALYWYRQSLGQGLEFLIYFQGNSAPDKSGLPSDRFSAERTGGSVSTLTIQRTQQEDSAVYLCASSLLAGRYNEQFFGPGTRLTVL.

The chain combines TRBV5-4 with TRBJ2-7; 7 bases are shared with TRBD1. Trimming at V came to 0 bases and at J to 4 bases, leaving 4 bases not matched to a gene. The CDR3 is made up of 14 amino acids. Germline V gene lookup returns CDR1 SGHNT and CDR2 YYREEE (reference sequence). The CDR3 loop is CASSLGTGAYEQYF. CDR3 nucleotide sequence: TGTGCCAGCAGCTTGGGGACAGGAGCTTACGAGCAGTACTTC.